This T cell receptor beta chain is drawn from a study of tumor-infiltrating lymphocytes in glioblastoma multiforme. The study's findings and limits: T cells were not sorted into functional subsets. RNA-based TCR sequencing may distort clone frequencies, since cells carry unequal TCR transcript numbers.

V lost 6 bases and J lost 1; bases outside the gene matches: 4. Germline V gene sequence: CDR1 SGHKS, CDR2 YYEKEE (reference sequence). CDR3 size: 15 residues. Points on this clonotype: Its target is unknown.

TCR beta libraries were built from RNA through three nested multiplex PCR rounds using modified ARM-PCR. Input was roughly 0.46 ug total RNA, reverse-transcribed with a C-beta primer. Unique molecular identifiers were not described for the libraries. TCRdb used MiXCR to reprocess the multiplex PCR reads, holding one entry per CDR3 protein. In the table there are more than 9,000 distinct CDR3 sequences, 65% to 75% of which are singletons. The V gene is TRBV5-5, the J gene TRBJ2-6; 7 bases map to TRBD1. This clonotype originated in a male donor with glioblastoma. Material for sequencing was brain tumor tissue. CDR3 protein: CASNLQGSGANVLTF. The CDR3 DNA reads TGTGCCAGCAACCTACAGGGGTCTGGGGCCAACGTCCTGACTTTC.